This T cell receptor beta chain was recorded in a study of graft-versus-host responses after intestinal transplantation. Looking at the study overall: Induction using anti-thymocyte globulin, followed by tacrolimus and steroids for approximately 3 years, was given to all recipients. Study-wide results and limits: The recipient marrow held GvH clones, and some of them showed up first in ileum or blood.

A word on this clone: The antigen is unknown.

V lost 0 bases and J lost 3, with 13 bases in between. CDR3 length equals 16 residues. The germline V gene has CDR1 SGDLS and CDR2 YYNGEE. The data were produced by immunoSEQ multiplex PCR, yet TCRdb's version contains in-frame clones alone and is incomplete. Counted here are 95,000 to 150,000 clones, around 96% occurring once; the ten biggest clones make up more than 3%. The chain couples TRBV9 to TRBJ2-1; no firm D call. The starting material was unstimulated CD8+ T cells sorted from spleen or lymph node cells, obtained before intestinal transplant. The sequence was collected from a human donor who received an intestinal transplant. In DNA form, the CDR3 reads TGTGCCAGCAGCGTAGCTCGAGTAGATAACTACAATGAGCAGTTCTTC. Translating it yields CASSVARVDNYNEQFF.